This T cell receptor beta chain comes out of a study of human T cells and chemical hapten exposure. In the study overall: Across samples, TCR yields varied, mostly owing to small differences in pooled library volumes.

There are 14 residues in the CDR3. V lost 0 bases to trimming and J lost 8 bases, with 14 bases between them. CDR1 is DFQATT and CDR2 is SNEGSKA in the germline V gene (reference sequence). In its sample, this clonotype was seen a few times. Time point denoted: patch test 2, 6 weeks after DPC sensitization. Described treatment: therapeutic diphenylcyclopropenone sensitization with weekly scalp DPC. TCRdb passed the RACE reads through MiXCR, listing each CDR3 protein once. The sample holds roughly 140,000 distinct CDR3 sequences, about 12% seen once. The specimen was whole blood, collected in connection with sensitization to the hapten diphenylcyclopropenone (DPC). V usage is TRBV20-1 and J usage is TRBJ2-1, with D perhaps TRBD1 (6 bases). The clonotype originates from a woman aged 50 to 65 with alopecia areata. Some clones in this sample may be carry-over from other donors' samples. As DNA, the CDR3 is TGCAGTGCTAGAGAGATTGGCAGGGGACATGAGCAGTTCTTC. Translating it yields CSAREIGRGHEQFF.